The T cell receptor beta chain described here comes from a study of T cell clonality in common variable immunodeficiency. Study observations and caveats: Fewer TCRbeta clones were shared among CVID subjects than controls. Reportedly, TCR beta sequences from common variable immunodeficiency showed fewer deletions and N-nucleotide insertions.

Aged roughly 8 to 65 years, CVID subjects averaged around 43 years old. Blood samples were heparinized, 5 to 8 ml per donor. The table came from immunoSEQ multiplex PCR; TCRdb's copy has only in-frame clones and leaves some out. The sample holds about 23,000 clones, and no clone turns up only once. V was clipped by 5 bases and J by 3 bases, with 9 bases between them. Germline V gene data show CDR1 as SGHTA and CDR2 as FQGNSA. CDR3 length equals 13 residues. This clone was found many times. Its antigen remains unknown. The read ends 3 residues early relative to the CDR3; the germline J gene fills the gap.

The sequencing sample was made of peripheral blood mononuclear cells. This chain uses TRBV7-2 with TRBJ2-3; D unclear. The TCR sequence derives from a human donor with common variable immunodeficiency. CDR3 bases read: TGTGCCAGCAGCGAAAGTAGAACAGATACG. Translating gives CASSESRTDT. The complete CDR3 sequence is CASSESRTDTQYF.